These 23 T cell receptor beta chains originate from one sample sequenced in a study of blood T cell repertoires in COVID-19. Libraries were prepared by immunoSEQ multiplex PCR; TCRdb keeps only in-frame clonotypes and omits some of them. The sample holds some 200,000 clones, almost 85% seen once. Sequenced: peripheral blood. The receptors shown here come from a woman aged 40 to 50 with acute or convalescent COVID-19.

The rearrangement joins TRBV28 to TRBJ2-5, with TRBD2 matching over 8 bases. V lost 8 bases, J lost 5 bases, and 10 bases stayed unmatched. Looked up from germline, CDR1 is MDHEN and CDR2 is SYDVKM. This CDR3 is 14 amino acids long. CDR3 nucleotide sequence: TGTGCCAGCCCCGGGGGGGGGCCTGGGGAGACCCAGTACTTC. Translating gives CASPGGGPGETQYF. The entire variable domain, with the rest obtained from reference TRBV28 and TRBJ2-5, is as follows: DVKVTQSSRYLVKRTGEKVFLECVQDMDHENMFWYRQDPGLGLRLIYFSYDVKMKEKGDIPEGYSVSREKKERFSLILESASTNQTSMYLCASPGGGPGETQYFGPGTRLLVL.

The CDR3 spells CASSSGGQETQYF. The CDR3 nucleotides read TGTGCCAGCAGTTCGGGGGGGCAAGAGACCCAGTACTTC. V is TRBV5-6 and J is TRBJ2-5; 8 bases fit TRBD2. V shed 5 bases and J 2 bases; nucleotides not matched to a gene: 2. The CDR3 contains 13 residues. Per the germline V gene, CDR1 is SGHDT and CDR2 is YYEEEE.

The table lists this clone with many counts. The chain carries TRBV7-9 and TRBJ2-2; 7 bases match TRBD1. Germline V CDR1 and CDR2: SEHNR, FQNEAQ (reference sequence). V lost 5 bases and J lost 4; bases outside the gene matches: 7. This CDR3 has 15 amino acids. As DNA, the CDR3 is TGTGCCAGCAGCCCACCAAACAGGGGCACCGGGGAGCTGTTTTTT. It codes for CASSPPNRGTGELFF.

The chain combines TRBV6-5 with TRBJ2-3; the D gene is possibly TRBD1 (5 bases). Trimming shortened V by 6 bases and J by 4 bases, and 11 bases separated the two germline ends. The germline CDR1 and CDR2 sequences are MNHEY and SVGAGI. The CDR3 contains 13 residues. The CDR3 region is CASRFRASDTQYF. The CDR3 region has the DNA TGTGCCAGCAGATTCAGGGCGTCAGATACGCAGTATTTT.

This chain links TRBV14 with TRBJ2-5; TRBD1 matches 8 bases. The trim removed 1 base at V and 1 base at J, leaving 5 bases unmatched. This CDR3 is 16 amino acids long. The V gene's germline CDR1 is SGHDN and CDR2 FVKESK. The CDR3 DNA follows: TGTGCCAGCAGCCAAGTCGACAGGGGCGGCCAAGAGACCCAGTACTTC. Protein: CASSQVDRGGQETQYF.

This chain links TRBV30 with TRBJ1-4, with unresolved D. V was trimmed by 3 bases and J by 5 bases, leaving 13 bases between them. CDR1 and CDR2 (germline): GTSNPN, SVGIG (reference sequence). The CDR3 covers 14 residues. The CDR3 reads CAWSEGQINEKLFF. The CDR3 DNA follows: TGTGCCTGGAGCGAGGGCCAGATCAATGAAAAACTGTTTTTT. Filled out from reference TRBV30 and TRBJ1-4, the complete variable domain reads SQTIHQWPATLVQPVGSPLSLECTVEGTSNPNLYWYRQAAGRGLQLLFYSVGIGQISSEVPQNLSASRPQDRQFILSSKKLLLSDSGFYLCAWSEGQINEKLFFGSGTQLSVL.

The chain uses TRBV3-1 (or the pseudogene TRBV3-2) and TRBJ2-3, with TRBD2 identical over 8 bases. The germline CDR1 and CDR2 sequences are LGHDT and YNNKEL (reference sequence). The CDR3 extends over 15 amino acids. The V gene end was trimmed by 1 base and the J gene end by 5 bases; junction bases not matched to a gene: 5. In nucleotides, the CDR3 is TGTGCCAGCAGCCAAGGGCTAGCGGGTGGAGATACGCAGTATTTT. Translating it yields CASSQGLAGGDTQYF.

This clone appeared a few times. This chain uses TRBV3-1 (or the pseudogene TRBV3-2) with TRBJ2-7; TRBD1 matches 11 bases. Per the germline V gene, CDR1 is LGHDT and CDR2 is YNNKEL (reference sequence). The J segment lost 3 bases and the V segment lost 8 bases, leaving 3 bases of the junction unmatched. This CDR3 is 13 amino acids long. CDR3 coding DNA: TGTGCCAGCTCGGACAGGGGGCGCTACGAGCAGTACTTC. Encoded protein: CASSDRGRYEQYF.

This clone was found once. The rearrangement links TRBV13 to TRBJ2-3; 13 bases are a match to TRBD2. This CDR3 has 17 residues. After removal of 4 bases from V and 5 bases from J, the junction contained 9 bases not matched to a gene. Germline lookup yields CDR1 PRHDT and CDR2 FYEKMQ (reference sequence). The CDR3 here is CASSSLAGGPLGDTQYF. The CDR3 DNA follows: TGTGCCAGCAGCTCACTAGCGGGAGGGCCTTTGGGAGATACGCAGTATTTT.

The chain employs TRBV11-2 and TRBJ1-1; TRBD1 aligns across 9 bases. Germline V CDR1 and CDR2: SGHAT, FQNNGV. CDR3 size: 15 residues. J gave up 1 base and V 5 bases, and 5 bases lay outside the gene matches. The CDR3 DNA follows: TGTGCCAGCAGCGCGGACAGGGGAGAGAACACTGAAGCTTTCTTT. It translates to CASSADRGENTEAFF.

Notes on this clone: A junction boundary mismatches the germline segment, possibly from a read error. Distinct nucleotide sequences in the sample also encode this CDR3. The CDR3, as DNA: TGTGCCAGCAGTGACAGACTAGCCTATGAGCAGTACTTC. Translation: CASSDRLAYEQYF. This chain uses TRBV2 with TRBJ2-7; 7 bases fit TRBD2. CDR3 size: 13 residues. Germline V lookup: CDR1 SNHLY, CDR2 FYNNEI.

This rearrangement joins TRBV16 to TRBJ2-1; the match to TRBD2 covers 12 bases. CDR3 length: 21 residues. Germline-derived CDR1 and CDR2 are KGHSY and FQNENV. The ends lost 2 bases at V and 0 bases at J; junction bases unmatched: 14. The CDR3 region has the DNA TGTGCCAGCAGCCAAAACTTACAGACTAGCGGGGGCCCCAGCTCCTACAATGAGCAGTTCTTC. Translated, it gives CASSQNLQTSGGPSSYNEQFF.

V gene TRBV5-6 combines with J gene TRBJ1-1; the D gene is possibly TRBD1 (6 bases). The V gene lost 2 bases and the J gene lost 10 bases, with 24 bases spanning the gap. This CDR3 has 16 residues. Germline-derived CDR1 and CDR2 are SGHDT and YYEEEE. The CDR3 sequence is CASSLAGQPRRGGAFF. CDR3 DNA sequence: TGTGCCAGCAGCTTAGCAGGACAGCCTCGTCGAGGGGGAGCTTTCTTT.

The rearrangement joins TRBV2 to TRBJ1-1, with no clear D. Per the germline V gene, CDR1 is SNHLY and CDR2 is FYNNEI. The CDR3 loop spans 14 amino acids. V was cut by 1 base and J by 4 bases, with 10 bases left in between. The CDR3 is CASSEEQRVTEAFF. The CDR3 DNA is TGTGCCAGCAGTGAAGAGCAGCGCGTCACTGAAGCTTTCTTT.

The chain is built from TRBV30 and TRBJ2-5; tentatively, D is TRBD1 (6 bases). Germline CDR1 and CDR2: GTSNPN and SVGIG (reference sequence). Trimming took off 3 bases at V and 4 bases at J, with 12 bases between the two ends. The CDR3 totals 13 residues. CDR3 coding DNA: TGTGCCTGGAGACAGGGATATGGAGAGACCCAGTACTTC. Residues: CAWRQGYGETQYF.

This chain links TRBV2 with TRBJ1-5, with D tentatively TRBD1 (5 bases). Germline V gene sequence: CDR1 SNHLY, CDR2 FYNNEI. This CDR3 contains 15 residues. Trimming shortened V by 1 base and J by 0 bases, and 7 bases separated the two germline ends. Here the CDR3 DNA reads TGTGCCAGCAGTGAAGGTAGGGGTAGCAATCAGCCCCAGCATTTT. This gives the protein CASSEGRGSNQPQHF.

The chain has TRBV6-5 and TRBJ1-2, with 9 bases that match TRBD1. This CDR3 comprises 15 residues. V gave up 7 bases and J gave up 0 bases; unmatched junction bases: 6. CDR1 MNHEY and CDR2 SVGAGI come from the germline V gene. CDR3 amino acids: CASTQGQGTNYGYTF. The DNA for the CDR3 is TGTGCCAGCACCCAGGGACAGGGCACTAACTATGGCTACACCTTC.

The chain couples TRBV14 to TRBJ1-1; 8 bases map to TRBD1. The CDR3 contains 13 residues. In germline, CDR1 is SGHDN, CDR2 FVKESK. Trimming cost V 2 bases and J 8 bases; bases outside gene matches: 4. The CDR3 bases are TGTGCCAGCAGCCAACTCGGGGACAGGGAAGCTTTCTTT. Translated: CASSQLGDREAFF.

V and J are TRBV7-3 and TRBJ2-3; D perhaps matches TRBD2 (5 bases). V dropped 5 bases and J dropped 6 bases, with 21 bases sitting between them. The V gene's germline CDR1 is SGHTA and CDR2 FQGTGA. CDR3 size: 16 residues. This CDR3 is CASSPKGGLIPDTQYF. The CDR3 DNA follows: TGTGCCAGCAGCCCAAAGGGCGGGCTGATCCCGGATACGCAGTATTTT.

The chain has TRBV5-1 and TRBJ1-2; D ambiguous. The CDR3 has 13 amino acids. Trimming removed 0 bases from V and 6 bases from J, with 9 bases in between. The germline V gene encodes CDR1 SGHRS and CDR2 YFSETQ. CDR3 amino acids: CASSLARRNGYTF. For the CDR3, the DNA is TGCGCCAGCAGCTTGGCCAGGAGGAATGGCTACACCTTC.

The chain couples TRBV7-9 to TRBJ2-7, with D perhaps TRBD2 (5 bases). From germline, CDR1 is SEHNR and CDR2 FQNEAQ (reference sequence). The CDR3 has 13 amino acids. Deletions cut 7 bases from V and 2 bases from J, with 12 bases between. CDR3 loop: CASKAELAYEQYF. CDR3 in DNA: TGTGCCAGCAAAGCGGAGTTAGCCTACGAGCAGTACTTC.

This clone was counted a single time. The genes are TRBV27 and TRBJ2-7; 15 bases are shared with TRBD2. The CDR3 is 18 amino acids. Germline V gene data show CDR1 as MNHEY and CDR2 as SMNVEV (reference sequence). V gave up 5 bases and J gave up 0 bases; unmatched junction bases: 8. CDR3 sequence reads: CASSARTSGGVFSYEQYF. As DNA, the CDR3 is TGTGCCAGCAGTGCCCGGACTAGCGGGGGGGTATTCTCCTACGAGCAGTACTTC.

This clone was detected a few times. This chain links TRBV19 with TRBJ1-3, with 10 bases aligning to TRBD1. The V and J ends lost 10 bases and 4 bases, in that order; junction bases with no gene match: 7. This CDR3 spans 14 amino acids. The germline gives CDR1 LNHDA, CDR2 SQIVND (reference sequence). CDR3 amino acids: CATQPGQGGNTIYF. DNA of the CDR3: TGTGCCACACAACCGGGACAGGGGGGAAACACCATATATTTT.